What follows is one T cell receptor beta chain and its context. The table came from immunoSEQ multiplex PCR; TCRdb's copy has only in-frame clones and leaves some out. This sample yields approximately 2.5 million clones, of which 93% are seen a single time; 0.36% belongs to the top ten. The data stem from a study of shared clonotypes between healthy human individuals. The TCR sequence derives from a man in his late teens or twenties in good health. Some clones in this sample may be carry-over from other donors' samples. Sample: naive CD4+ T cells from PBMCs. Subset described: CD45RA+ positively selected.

Here the CDR3 reads CASSDGRAHGELFF. The DNA of the CDR3 is TGTGCCAGCAGTGACGGCAGGGCCCACGGGGAGCTGTTTTTT. The gene calls are TRBV2 and TRBJ2-2, with D possibly TRBD1 on 5 matching bases. The V and J ends lost 3 bases and 7 bases respectively, with 12 bases between them. CDR1 and CDR2 (germline): SNHLY, FYNNEI. This CDR3 has 14 amino acids.